The 17 T cell receptor beta chains presented below share a single source sample, sequenced in a study of blood T cell repertoires in COVID-19. Profiling relied on immunoSEQ multiplex PCR, and the TCRdb table lists in-frame clones only, not all of them. The sample holds a few hundred thousand clones, roughly nine tenths seen once. What was sequenced was PBMCs or T cells enriched from blood (not recorded which). The receptor set was obtained from a woman in her 30s who had recovered from COVID-19.

V is TRBV28 and J is TRBJ1-5, with TRBD1 matching 9 bases. From germline, CDR1 is MDHEN and CDR2 SYDVKM. The CDR3 loop spans 14 amino acids. The ends lost 6 bases at V and 5 bases at J; junction bases unmatched: 5. CDR3 bases: TGTGCCAGCAGCCTTGGGACAGGGCATCAGCCCCAGCATTTT. Its translation is CASSLGTGHQPQHF.

The V gene is TRBV3-1 (or the pseudogene TRBV3-2), the J gene TRBJ1-2; D is unclear. Deletions cut 1 base from V and 6 bases from J, with 6 bases between. The CDR3 loop spans 12 amino acids. CDR1 is LGHDT and CDR2 is YNNKEL in the germline V gene (reference sequence). This chain's CDR3 is CASSQAADGYTF. The CDR3 DNA reads as TGTGCCAGCAGCCAAGCCGCAGATGGCTACACCTTC.

The rearrangement joins TRBV25-1 to TRBJ1-4, with TRBD1 identical over 8 bases. With V trimmed by 6 bases and J by 5 bases, 5 bases remained unmatched. Germline V lookup: CDR1 MGHDK, CDR2 SYGVNS. CDR3 length: 14 amino acids. The CDR3, as DNA: TGTGCCAGCAGCTTACGACAGGGGAATGAAAAACTGTTTTTT. It specifies CASSLRQGNEKLFF.

V gene TRBV21-1 combines with J gene TRBJ2-2; the D segment call TRBD2 is taken from the table without a DNA check. TRBV21-1 is classified as a pseudogene. CDR3 length: 14 amino acids. The DNA for the CDR3 is TGTGCCAGCAGCACGGGACTTCACACCGGGGAGCTGTTTTTT. It codes for CASSTGLHTGELFF.

The chain joins TRBV24-1 to TRBJ2-7; D perhaps matches TRBD1 (6 bases). There are 14 residues in the CDR3. Looked up from germline, CDR1 is KGHDR and CDR2 is SFDVKD. The V end lost 4 bases, the J end lost 6 bases, and 15 bases lay between the germline ends. The CDR3 loop is CATSDRVGGSEQYF. The DNA of the CDR3 is TGTGCCACCAGTGACCGGGTTGGGGGCTCCGAGCAGTACTTC.

The chain is built from TRBV7-3 and TRBJ2-3; no definite D call. Trimming left V 6 bases short and J 9 bases short, with 16 bases between. The CDR3 contains 13 residues. The germline gives CDR1 SGHTA, CDR2 FQGTGA. CDR3 sequence: CASRQTQDATQYF. CDR3 in DNA: TGTGCCAGCAGACAAACTCAGGATGCAACGCAGTATTTT.

The chain uses TRBV28 and TRBJ2-1; possible D gene TRBD2, 5 bases. The CDR3 sequence is 12 residues long. V lost 8 bases and J 8 bases, leaving 13 bases between the germline ends. Germline-derived CDR1 and CDR2 are MDHEN and SYDVKM. The CDR3 nucleotides are TGTGCCAGCGTATCCTCCGGGGATGAGCAGTTCTTC. Amino acid sequence: CASVSSGDEQFF.

This chain's CDR3 is CAWKQGANYGYTF. CDR3 nucleotide sequence: TGTGCCTGGAAACAGGGGGCTAACTATGGCTACACCTTC. The chain has TRBV30 and TRBJ1-2; TRBD1 aligns across 8 bases. Germline V gene lookup returns CDR1 GTSNPN and CDR2 SVGIG (reference sequence). The CDR3 spans 13 residues. The trim removed 4 bases at V and 0 bases at J, leaving 1 base unmatched.

The chain combines TRBV6-6 with TRBJ2-7; D is perhaps TRBD1 (6 bases). The germline V gene has CDR1 MNHNY and CDR2 SVGAGI (reference sequence). CDR3 length equals 13 residues. Trimming pared 6 bases from V and 0 bases from J, leaving 9 bases between. CDR3 sequence: CASSRDISYEQYF. In DNA, the CDR3 is TGTGCCAGCAGCAGGGACATCTCCTACGAGCAGTACTTC.

The rearrangement links TRBV12-3 or TRBV12-4 to TRBJ1-1; D is ambiguous. Between the trimmed V and J ends, which lost 2 bases and 0 bases, there was a span of 4 bases. The CDR3 is made up of 13 amino acids. This CDR3 is CASSLHVNTEAFF. The CDR3 DNA reads as TGTGCCAGCAGTTTACATGTGAACACTGAAGCTTTCTTT.

This clone turned up a few times. The J gene is TRBJ1-2, the V gene TRBV30; 11 positions agree with TRBD1. Germline V gives CDR1 GTSNPN, CDR2 SVGIG (reference sequence). The CDR3 runs 14 residues. V was clipped by 2 bases and J by 7 bases; unmatched bases: 6. CDR3 residues: CAWSYRTGGVGYTF. In nucleotides, the CDR3 is TGTGCCTGGAGTTACCGGACAGGGGGCGTTGGCTACACCTTC.

The V and J genes are TRBV7-3 and TRBJ2-7; 10 bases are a match to TRBD1. The CDR3 totals 15 residues. J lost 5 bases, V lost 5 bases, and 9 bases had no gene match. Germline CDR1 is SGHTA and CDR2 is FQGTGA. The CDR3 DNA reads TGTGCCAGCAGCCCCTATCCCGGGACAGGGGACGAGCAGTACTTC. Its protein is CASSPYPGTGDEQYF.

The chain uses TRBV6-6 and TRBJ1-4; 9 nucleotides align to TRBD1. Looked up from germline, CDR1 is MNHNY and CDR2 is SVGAGI (reference sequence). This CDR3 spans 13 amino acids. V dropped 6 bases and J dropped 13; count of bases not matched to a gene: 9. CDR3 in amino acids: CASRGTGPSGLFF. The CDR3 region has the DNA TGTGCCAGCAGGGGGACAGGGCCCTCGGGACTGTTTTTT.

The V and J genes are TRBV5-1 and TRBJ2-7; 7 nucleotides match TRBD2. The V and J ends lost 2 bases and 2 bases, in that order; junction bases with no gene match: 4. The CDR3 contains 14 residues. CDR1 and CDR2 (germline): SGHRS, YFSETQ. The DNA of the CDR3 is TGCGCCAGCAGCTTTGGCGGGAGCCCCTACGAGCAGTACTTC. It yields the protein CASSFGGSPYEQYF. The complete variable domain, with remaining parts taken from reference TRBV5-1 and TRBJ2-7, reads KAGVTQTPRYLIKTRGQQVTLSCSPISGHRSVSWYQQTPGQGLQFLFEYFSETQRNKGNFPGRFSGRQFSNSRSEMNVSTLELGDSALYLCASSFGGSPYEQYFGPGTRLTVT.

The rearrangement links TRBV9 to TRBJ2-2; 9 bases line up with TRBD2. Germline CDR1 reads SGDLS; CDR2 reads YYNGEE. V dropped 2 bases and J dropped 5; count of bases not matched to a gene: 7. The CDR3 covers 16 residues. The CDR3 coding sequence is TGTGCCAGCAGCGTGGCGGGGGGGACTCGTACCGGGGAGCTGTTTTTT. It translates to CASSVAGGTRTGELFF.

V usage is TRBV30 and J usage is TRBJ1-3; D not certain. In germline, CDR1 is GTSNPN, CDR2 SVGIG (reference sequence). This CDR3 is 12 amino acids long. The ends were cut back, 5 bases at V and 0 bases at J, with 5 bases in the middle. CDR3 bases: TGTGCCTGGTCTTCCTCTGGAAACACCATATATTTT. Encoded protein: CAWSSSGNTIYF. The entire variable domain, with the rest obtained from reference TRBV30 and TRBJ1-3, is as follows: SQTIHQWPATLVQPVGSPLSLECTVEGTSNPNLYWYRQAAGRGLQLLFYSVGIGQISSEVPQNLSASRPQDRQFILSSKKLLLSDSGFYLCAWSSSGNTIYFGEGSWLTVV.

The chain combines TRBV27 with TRBJ2-7; 7 positions match TRBD2. V lost 6 bases to trimming and J lost 3 bases; unmatched junction nucleotides: 5. Germline CDR1 is MNHEY and CDR2 is SMNVEV (reference sequence). The CDR3 totals 13 residues. CDR3 protein: CASRLRESYEQYF. The CDR3 DNA follows: TGTGCCAGCAGATTGCGGGAGAGCTACGAGCAGTACTTC.